These 13 T cell receptor beta chains came from one sample sequenced in a study of T cells in Graves' hyperthyroidism and ophthalmopathy. The TCR beta CDR3 regions underwent amplification using RNA transcripts as the source. An initial round of RT-PCR targeting the TCR CDR3 relied on the HTBI primer set. TCRdb re-called the multiplex PCR reads with MiXCR, one entry per CDR3 protein. The table includes about 510,000 distinct CDR3 sequences, 40% to 50% detected once. The sample was peripheral blood or thyroid tissue (not recorded which). The receptors stem from an adult woman with Graves' disease, either hyperthyroidism or ophthalmopathy (not recorded which).

In DNA form, the CDR3 reads TGTGCCACCAGTGATCACAGGGAACCCAATCAGCCCCAGCATTTT. Translation gives CATSDHREPNQPQHF. The chain employs TRBV24-1 and TRBJ1-5; TRBD1 might be the D (6 bases). This CDR3 region has 15 residues. Trimming took off 3 bases at V and 3 bases at J, with 11 bases between the two ends. Germline V gene data show CDR1 as KGHDR and CDR2 as SFDVKD.

CDR3 amino acids: CASSSVALQETQYF. The CDR3 DNA sequence: TGTGCCAGCAGTTCAGTGGCATTGCAAGAGACCCAGTACTTC. J is TRBJ2-5 and V is TRBV12-3 or TRBV12-4, with D unclear. The CDR3 is 14 residues long. Trimming cost V 4 bases and J 2 bases, with 11 bases left between them.

This clonotype has ten or more counts. The chain has TRBV19 and TRBJ2-7; 10 bases align to TRBD2. CDR1 is LNHDA, CDR2 SQIVND, per germline (reference sequence). This CDR3 contains 13 residues. The junction had 5 bases not matched to a gene; V was cut back by 6 bases and J by 6 bases. The CDR3 DNA reads as TGTGCCAGTAGGGTTTCTAGCGGGAGCGAGCAGTACTTC. It translates to CASRVSSGSEQYF.

In its sample, this clonotype was seen a few times. V is TRBV30 and J is TRBJ2-2; D is ambiguous. V shed 0 bases and J shed 4 bases, with 15 bases lying between them. This CDR3 comprises 16 residues. The germline gives CDR1 GTSNPN, CDR2 SVGIG (reference sequence). CDR3 in DNA: TGTGCCTGGAGTGTTCGTCTCCTCACAGCCACCGGGGAGCTGTTTTTT. Its translation: CAWSVRLLTATGELFF.

V and J are TRBV10-3 and TRBJ2-7; D gene ambiguous. V shed 4 bases and J shed 6 bases, with 16 bases lying between them. Germline V gene lookup returns CDR1 ENHRY and CDR2 SYGVKD. The CDR3 has 14 amino acids. CDR3 DNA sequence: TGTGCCATCAGTGTCGTTATAGAAGCCGCCGAGCAGTACTTC. Translating gives CAISVVIEAAEQYF.

This clonotype was picked up many times. The V gene is TRBV5-1, the J gene TRBJ1-4; 8 positions agree with TRBD1. V lost 0 bases and J lost 8; bases outside the gene matches: 3. Germline values: CDR1 SGHRS, CDR2 YFSETQ. The CDR3 loop spans 14 amino acids. The DNA of the CDR3 is TGCGCCAGCAGCTTGGCCAGGGGGCCGGAAAAACTGTTTTTT. Amino acid sequence: CASSLARGPEKLFF.

The J gene is TRBJ2-5, the V gene TRBV2; tentatively, D is TRBD1 or TRBD2 (5 bases each). This CDR3 spans 13 amino acids. The V gene's germline CDR1 is SNHLY and CDR2 FYNNEI. The DNA of the CDR3 is TGTGCTAGAGATGGGGGTGGGAAAGAGACCCAGTACTTC. It encodes CARDGGGKETQYF.

This chain uses TRBV9 with TRBJ2-5; 7 positions match TRBD2. CDR3 length: 14 residues. Germline CDR1 SGDLS, CDR2 YYNGEE. The V and J ends lost 3 bases and 5 bases, in that order; junction bases with no gene match: 7. The CDR3 here is CASSGSAGVETQYF. CDR3 nucleotides: TGTGCCAGCAGCGGATCGGCGGGAGTGGAGACCCAGTACTTC.

This clonotype showed up just a few times. The rearrangement links TRBV20-1 to TRBJ1-5, with D maybe TRBD1 (5 bases). This CDR3 spans 11 amino acids. Per the germline V gene, CDR1 is DFQATT and CDR2 is SNEGSKA (reference sequence). Trimming took 4 bases from V and 11 from J, leaving 12 bases between them. In nucleotides, the CDR3 is TGCAGTGCTATCAGGGTAGGGACCCAGCATTTT. Translating it yields CSAIRVGTQHF.

This sequence joins TRBV7-2 and TRBJ2-7, with D maybe TRBD2 (6 bases). This CDR3 comprises 15 residues. The V gene lost 0 bases and the J gene lost 3 bases, with 12 bases spanning the gap. Germline V gives CDR1 SGHTA, CDR2 FQGNSA. DNA of the CDR3: TGTGCCAGCAGCTTAGCGTCCTTTAGCGGCTACGAGCAGTACTTC. Translated: CASSLASFSGYEQYF.

Only a few counts were recorded for this clonotype. The chain joins TRBV5-1 to TRBJ1-1; D uncertain. Trimming removed 4 bases from V and 4 bases from J, with 14 bases in between. Per germline, CDR1 SGHRS and CDR2 YFSETQ. The CDR3 spans 14 residues. The DNA of the CDR3 is TGCGCCAGCAGCCGAGGGCAAACCGCCACTGAAGCTTTCTTT. It specifies CASSRGQTATEAFF.

This chain links TRBV2 with TRBJ2-7, with no clear D. Trimming removed 7 bases at V and 3 bases at J, with 10 bases between. Germline values: CDR1 SNHLY, CDR2 FYNNEI. This CDR3 has 12 residues. As DNA, the CDR3 is TGTGCCAGCAAGGAGCGAAACTACGAGCAGTACTTC. It yields the protein CASKERNYEQYF. The whole variable domain, filled in from reference TRBV2 and TRBJ2-7, reads EPEVTQTPSHQVTQMGQEVILRCVPISNHLYFYWYRQILGQKVEFLVSFYNNEISEKSEIFDDQFSVERPDGSNFTLKIRSTKLEDSAMYFCASKERNYEQYFGPGTRLTVT.

The sample holds a few counts of this clonotype. The rearrangement uses TRBV25-1 and TRBJ1-3, with a weak D call TRBD1 (5 bases). Deletions cut 4 bases from V and 4 bases from J, with 26 bases between. The CDR3 loop spans 19 amino acids. Germline V gene data show CDR1 as MGHDK and CDR2 as SYGVNS. CDR3 region: CASSGLPAFGGVLGNTIYF. In DNA, the CDR3 is TGTGCCAGCAGTGGCCTACCCGCTTTCGGGGGAGTGTTAGGAAACACCATATATTTT.